This T cell receptor (beta chain) appears in the sequencing data of a study of OX40 agonist ivuxolimab in advanced cancers. Across the study: Every 2 weeks, patients received ivuxolimab intravenously, dosed at 0.01 to 10 mg/kg. Whole-study findings and limits: The study found that CD8+ T cells averaged more expanded clones than CD4+.

Using immunoSEQ multiplex PCR, the repertoire was profiled, and TCRdb retains in-frame clones only, with some absent. The data show some 66,000 clones, roughly four fifths seen once. About this clone itself: What it recognizes is unknown.

With 4 bases removed from V and 7 bases from J, the gap between germline ends came to 16 bases. Germline values: CDR1 SEHNR, CDR2 FQNEAQ (reference sequence). This CDR3 region has 14 residues. This specimen was CD4+ or CD8+ T cells sorted from blood, taken in a trial of the OX40 agonist ivuxolimab. This TCR derives from an adult with an advanced solid tumor such as melanoma, head and neck, liver or kidney cancer. The rearrangement uses TRBV7-9 and TRBJ1-2, with D tentatively TRBD1 (5 bases). CDR3 sequence: CASSSTGTSGGYTF. CDR3 DNA sequence: TGTGCCAGCAGCTCAACCGGGACGTCGGGTGGCTACACCTTC.